The subject of this entry is one T cell receptor (beta chain). Sequenced by immunoSEQ multiplex PCR; TCRdb stores in-frame clones only, minus some. The sample holds approximately 21,000 clones, about 85% seen once. The sample belongs to a study of T cell changes during pregnancy in multiple sclerosis. The V and J ends lost 6 bases and 3 bases respectively, with 20 bases between them. CDR3 size: 17 residues. Germline values: CDR1 PRHDT, CDR2 FYEKMQ (reference sequence). The source is a female donor in good health, enrolled as a control in a pregnancy study. The gene calls are TRBV13 and TRBJ1-4, with D uncertain. The material sequenced was CD8+ T cells from peripheral blood mononuclear cells, taken in the first trimester of pregnancy. CDR3 in amino acids: CASSSATFRRSNEKLFF. In DNA, the CDR3 is TGTGCCAGCAGTTCTGCCACCTTCAGGAGGTCTAATGAAAAACTGTTTTTT.